The rows below give T cell receptor beta chains drawn from one sample of a study of cytomegalovirus exposure and HLA in healthy donors. Generated by immunoSEQ multiplex PCR, the TCRdb table keeps only in-frame clones and is missing some. The sample holds hundreds of thousands of clones; just under 85% are singletons and the top ten take about 0.58%. Source material: PBMCs. These receptors came from a woman between 35 and 50 years old in good health and CMV-seronegative. CDR3s include the opening cysteine and the closing phenylalanine or tryptophan. D genes are given only for firm matches. Only some rows state a clone size, as once, few, many or a class for expanded clones.

CASSSTGNEQYF | TGTGCCAGCAGCTCAACAGGGAACGAGCAGTACTTC | TRBV5-6 | NA | NA | TRBJ2-7
CASTGQPFYEQYF | TGTGCCAGCACAGGGCAGCCGTTCTACGAGCAGTACTTC | TRBV2 | NA | few | TRBJ2-7
CASSWPVRGSDTQYF | TGTGCCAGCAGCTGGCCCGTGCGGGGGTCAGATACGCAGTATTTT | TRBV5-6 | TRBD2 | NA | TRBJ2-3
CATSRDRGSTPSDYGYTF | TGTGCCACCAGCAGAGATCGCGGCAGCACTCCCTCGGACTATGGCTACACCTTC | TRBV15 | NA | NA | TRBJ1-2
CASSLIGGNAQERYNEQFF | TGTGCCAGCAGTTTAATCGGAGGGAATGCCCAGGAGAGGTACAATGAGCAGTTCTTC | TRBV27 | NA | NA | TRBJ2-1
CASSSDPRGGYTF | TGTGCCAGCAGTTCGGACCCCCGGGGAGGCTACACCTTC | TRBV6-5 | NA | NA | TRBJ1-2
CASSRGLDSTGYNEQFF | TGTGCCAGCAGCAGGGGGCTAGACTCAACTGGCTACAATGAGCAGTTCTTC | TRBV21-1 | NA | NA | TRBJ2-1
CASSLGLTDSTYEQYF | TGTGCCAGCAGCTTGGGGTTAACGGACAGCACCTACGAGCAGTACTTC | TRBV5-8 | NA | NA | TRBJ2-7
CASSPPLGGGPRTEAFF | TGTGCCAGCAGCCCACCCCTAGGGGGGGGCCCTCGTACTGAAGCTTTCTTT | TRBV5-8 | NA | NA | TRBJ1-1
CASSSGGTEAFF | TGTGCCAGCAGTTCAGGGGGCACTGAAGCTTTCTTT | TRBV6-5 | TRBD1 | few | TRBJ1-1
CASSIQEGPYEQYF | TGTGCCAGCAGTATACAGGAAGGCCCCTACGAGCAGTACTTC | TRBV6-5 | NA | NA | TRBJ2-7
CASNPQGVNYGYTF | TGTGCCAGTAACCCACAGGGAGTTAACTATGGCTACACCTTC | TRBV19 | NA | once | TRBJ1-2
CASSPPLSGQFDTQYF | TGCGCCAGCAGCCCCCCGCTCAGCGGTCAGTTTGATACGCAGTATTTT | TRBV5-1 | NA | few | TRBJ2-3
CASSYQGGPYEQYF | TGTGCCAGCAGTTACCAAGGGGGACCCTACGAGCAGTACTTC | TRBV6-5 | NA | few | TRBJ2-7
CASSTGLAGNYNEQFF | TGCGCCAGCAGCACGGGACTAGCGGGGAACTACAATGAGCAGTTCTTC | TRBV5-1 | TRBD2 | NA | TRBJ2-1
CASSYKGEKLFF | TGTGCCAGCAGCTACAAGGGGGAAAAACTGTTTTTT | TRBV7-8 | NA | NA | TRBJ1-4
CSAGDTQYF | TGCAGCGCCGGAGATACGCAGTATTTT | TRBV29-1 | NA | NA | TRBJ2-3
CASSETRTVTEAFF | TGTGCCAGCAGTGAAACGAGGACAGTCACTGAAGCTTTCTTT | TRBV2 | NA | NA | TRBJ1-1
CAISDSGGTGELFF | TGTGCCATCAGTGACAGCGGGGGTACCGGGGAGCTGTTTTTT | TRBV10-3 | TRBD2 | NA | TRBJ2-2
CSSSPPFATNEKLFF | TGTTCCAGCAGCCCCCCGTTTGCAACTAATGAAAAACTGTTTTTT | TRBV7-9 | NA | NA | TRBJ1-4
CASSDRHTDTQYF | TGTGCTAGCAGCGACAGGCACACAGATACGCAGTATTTT | TRBV7-7 | NA | NA | TRBJ2-3
CASSLNDNYEQYF | TGTGCCAGCAGCTTAAATGACAACTACGAGCAGTACTTC | TRBV7-9 | NA | NA | TRBJ2-7
CASSHGGGANNRELFF | TGTGCCAGCAGCCACGGTGGGGGGGCGAACAACCGGGAGCTGTTTTTT | TRBV28 | NA | NA | TRBJ2-2
CASQDSYNSPLHF | TGCGCCAGCCAGGACTCCTATAATTCACCCCTCCACTTT | TRBV5-1 | NA | NA | TRBJ1-6
CSVGEGLGEAFF | TGCAGCGTTGGGGAGGGCCTGGGTGAAGCTTTCTTT | TRBV29-1 | NA | NA | TRBJ1-1
CASRGGLTTDTQYF | TGTGCCAGCAGGGGGGGACTCACCACAGATACGCAGTATTTT | TRBV25-1 | NA | NA | TRBJ2-3
CASSTLTGSGEKLFF | TGTGCCAGCAGCACACTGACAGGTTCGGGTGAAAAACTGTTTTTT | TRBV4-2 | NA | NA | TRBJ1-4